This entry lists 27 T cell receptor beta chains sequenced from one sample in a study of blood T cell repertoires in COVID-19. Only in-frame clones appear in the TCRdb table, and some are missing; sequencing was by immunoSEQ multiplex PCR. The sample records 150,000 to 200,000 clones, about 86% being singletons. Sequenced: peripheral blood. These receptor sequences come from a man aged 25 to 40 with active or convalescent COVID-19.

DNA of the CDR3: TGTGCCAGCAGCCTGGGGTCGGGGTCGGAGCAGCCCCAGCATTTT. It is translated as CASSLGSGSEQPQHF. The chain links TRBV7-9 to TRBJ1-5; D not certain. Germline V gives CDR1 SEHNR, CDR2 FQNEAQ (reference sequence). V gave up 5 bases and J gave up 7 bases, with 18 bases separating them. This CDR3 has 15 residues.

The V gene is TRBV27, the J gene TRBJ1-1, with a weak D call TRBD1 (6 bases). V lost 6 bases and J lost 5, with 13 bases in between. The V gene's germline CDR1 is MNHEY and CDR2 SMNVEV (reference sequence). The CDR3 has 13 residues. The CDR3 reads CASSPTRGTEAFF. CDR3 bases: TGTGCCAGCAGCCCGACAAGGGGGACTGAAGCTTTCTTT.

This rearrangement joins TRBV3-1 (or the pseudogene TRBV3-2) to TRBJ1-3; D is unclear. The CDR3 loop spans 15 amino acids. The ends were cut back, 0 bases at V and 0 bases at J, with 6 bases in the middle. Germline V gene sequence: CDR1 LGHDT, CDR2 YNNKEL (reference sequence). The CDR3 nucleotides read TGTGCCAGCAGCCAAGAGTACAACTCTGGAAACACCATATATTTT. Translation: CASSQEYNSGNTIYF.

The chain couples TRBV3-1 (or the pseudogene TRBV3-2) to TRBJ2-2; D is perhaps TRBD1 (5 bases). The germline V gene encodes CDR1 LGHDT and CDR2 YNNKEL (reference sequence). This CDR3 has 12 amino acids. Trimming stripped 6 bases from V and 6 bases from J, with 8 bases between. The CDR3 loop reads CASSQGSGELFF. DNA for the CDR3: TGTGCCAGCAGTCAGGGTTCCGGGGAGCTGTTTTTT.

The rearrangement joins TRBV7-2 to TRBJ2-5; no clear D gene. CDR3 size: 15 residues. CDR1 and CDR2 (germline): SGHTA, FQGNSA. The V and J ends lost 1 base and 1 base respectively, with 10 bases between them. The CDR3 coding sequence is TGTGCCAGCAGCTTAGGACCAGGTTCCCAAGAGACCCAGTACTTC. It yields the protein CASSLGPGSQETQYF.

This clone was detected once. The chain joins TRBV19 to TRBJ2-1; TRBD2 is a possible D gene (5 bases). The CDR3 totals 17 residues. Trimming cost V 0 bases and J 8 bases, with 20 bases left between them. Germline V CDR1 and CDR2: LNHDA, SQIVND (reference sequence). The CDR3 loop is CASSIESVWAGGDEQFF. Here the CDR3 DNA reads TGTGCCAGTAGTATAGAATCGGTGTGGGCTGGAGGCGATGAGCAGTTCTTC.

The genes are TRBV27 and TRBJ2-7; 11 bases fit TRBD2. Trimming took 1 base from V and 0 from J; bases not matched to a gene: 2. From germline, CDR1 is MNHEY and CDR2 SMNVEV (reference sequence). The CDR3 consists of 16 residues. In nucleotides, the CDR3 is TGTGCCAGCAGTTTATTAGCGGGAGGGCCCTCCTACGAGCAGTACTTC. Encoded protein: CASSLLAGGPSYEQYF.

This chain joins TRBV27 and TRBJ1-1; 9 nucleotides line up with TRBD1. J gave up 1 base and V 0 bases, and 6 bases lay outside the gene matches. There are 17 residues in the CDR3. Germline V gene sequence: CDR1 MNHEY, CDR2 SMNVEV (reference sequence). The CDR3 sequence is CASSLSGTGSPNTEAFF. The CDR3 coding sequence is TGTGCCAGCAGTTTATCCGGGACAGGGTCCCCGAACACTGAAGCTTTCTTT.

V usage is TRBV27 and J usage is TRBJ2-1; D ambiguous. The CDR3 consists of 13 residues. Germline CDR1 reads MNHEY; CDR2 reads SMNVEV (reference sequence). Trimming pared 2 bases from V and 5 bases from J, leaving 7 bases between. CDR3 nucleotides: TGTGCCAGCAGTTTACTCGGTGACAATGAGCAGTTCTTC. This codes for CASSLLGDNEQFF.

This clone was counted a single time. The chain employs TRBV3-1 (or the pseudogene TRBV3-2) and TRBJ1-1, with 8 bases matching TRBD1. The CDR3 consists of 13 residues. The trim removed 5 bases at V and 8 bases at J, leaving 7 bases unmatched. Per the germline V gene, CDR1 is LGHDT and CDR2 is YNNKEL (reference sequence). Written as DNA, the CDR3 is TGTGCCAGCAGCGGACGGACAGGGAGCGAAGCTTTCTTT. Protein: CASSGRTGSEAFF.

The chain couples TRBV5-1 to TRBJ2-7; the match to TRBD2 covers 10 bases. This CDR3 spans 16 amino acids. V was clipped by 4 bases and J by 5 bases; unmatched bases: 12. The germline V gene has CDR1 SGHRS and CDR2 YFSETQ. The CDR3 nucleotides read TGCGCCAGCAGCAGTCGGACTAGCGGAAAATGGGACGAGCAGTACTTC. Protein product: CASSSRTSGKWDEQYF.

This clone was counted a few times. J is TRBJ1-2 and V is TRBV3-1 (or the pseudogene TRBV3-2), with D uncertain. This CDR3 region has 12 residues. Trimming took 5 bases from V and 7 from J, leaving 11 bases between them. Germline V CDR1 and CDR2: LGHDT, YNNKEL (reference sequence). CDR3 sequence: CASSSYRGGYTF. In DNA, the CDR3 is TGTGCCAGCAGCAGTTACCGGGGTGGCTACACCTTC.

The chain combines TRBV19 with TRBJ1-3, with 7 positions matching TRBD1. The CDR3 totals 13 residues. V lost 9 bases to trimming and J lost 1 base; unmatched junction nucleotides: 3. Germline V gene sequence: CDR1 LNHDA, CDR2 SQIVND (reference sequence). The CDR3 sequence is CASNRGSGNTIYF. The CDR3 DNA reads as TGTGCCAGCAACAGGGGATCTGGAAACACCATATATTTT. Based on the CDR3 plus reference TRBV19 and TRBJ1-3, the full variable domain is DGGITQSPKYLFRKEGQNVTLSCEQNLNHDAMYWYRQDPGQGLRLIYYSQIVNDFQKGDIAEGYSVSREKKESFPLTVTSAQKNPTAFYLCASNRGSGNTIYFGEGSWLTVV.

The chain has TRBV11-3 and TRBJ2-1; 7 bases agree with TRBD2. The V and J ends lost 9 bases and 1 base, in that order; junction bases with no gene match: 9. The CDR3 runs 15 residues. CDR1 is SGHNT and CDR2 is YENEEA in the germline V gene. The CDR3 region has the DNA TGTGCCAGTGGAACGTCTAGCGGATCCTACAATGAGCAGTTCTTC. Its translation: CASGTSSGSYNEQFF.

This clone occurred once. The gene calls are TRBV6-5 and TRBJ2-7; possible D gene TRBD1, 6 bases. Trimming pared 2 bases from V and 1 base from J, leaving 9 bases between. The CDR3 spans 14 residues. The V gene's germline CDR1 is MNHEY and CDR2 SVGAGI. The CDR3 loop is CASSYNQGSYEQYV. The CDR3 DNA sequence: TGTGCCAGCAGTTACAACCAGGGGTCCTACGAGCAGTACGTC.

Only a few counts were recorded for this clone. The genes are TRBV15 and TRBJ2-1, with D perhaps matching TRBD2 (5 bases). The CDR3 runs 15 residues. CDR1 LNHNV and CDR2 YYDKDF come from the germline V gene (reference sequence). V was pared by 6 bases and J by 2 bases, with 14 bases between. CDR3: CATRRDTGTYNEQFF. DNA of the CDR3: TGTGCCACCAGAAGGGATACCGGGACCTACAATGAGCAGTTCTTC.

Turning to this clone: One base away lies a much larger clone, so this may be a sequencing read error. In DNA, the CDR3 is TGTGCCAGCTCATCGCGATATACAGAGAACACCGGGGAGCTGTTTTTT. Protein product: CASSSRYTENTGELFF. This chain uses TRBV18 with TRBJ2-2; D call uncertain. V lost 5 bases to trimming and J lost 1 base, with 14 bases between them. There are 16 residues in the CDR3. Germline V gene sequence: CDR1 KGHSH, CDR2 LQKENI. Full variable domain (outside the CDR3, taken from reference TRBV18 and TRBJ2-2): NAGVMQNPRHLVRRRGQEARLRCSPMKGHSHVYWYRQLPEEGLKFMVYLQKENIIDESGMPKERFSAEFPKEGPSILRIQQVVRGDSAAYFCASSSRYTENTGELFFGEGSRLTVL.

The V gene is TRBV29-1, the J gene TRBJ2-1, with 9 bases identical to TRBD2. This CDR3 has 13 amino acids. Germline lookup yields CDR1 SQVTM and CDR2 ANQGSEA. The J segment lost 8 bases and the V segment lost 3 bases, leaving 5 bases of the junction unmatched. The CDR3 is CSVDTRGGDEQFF. For the CDR3, the DNA is TGCAGCGTTGATACTCGCGGGGGGGATGAGCAGTTCTTC.

This chain links TRBV6-5 with TRBJ2-2; 8 bases match TRBD1. With V trimmed by 6 bases and J by 4 bases, 7 bases remained unmatched. The germline V gene has CDR1 MNHEY and CDR2 SVGAGI. This CDR3 is built from 15 residues. CDR3 DNA: TGTGCCAGCAGATGGACAGGGCTGGGCACCGGGGAGCTGTTTTTT. Its protein product is CASRWTGLGTGELFF.

The V gene is TRBV2, the J gene TRBJ1-5, with 11 bases that match TRBD1. The CDR3 is 15 residues long. V shed 7 bases, J shed 5 bases, and the junction held 7 bases outside the gene matches. CDR1 SNHLY and CDR2 FYNNEI come from the germline V gene. For the CDR3, the DNA is TGTGCCAGCACCTTCGGGACAGGGGGAGATCAGCCCCAGCATTTT. This gives the protein CASTFGTGGDQPQHF.

The V call is TRBV27, the J call TRBJ2-1; 15 nucleotides agree with TRBD2. Looked up from germline, CDR1 is MNHEY and CDR2 is SMNVEV (reference sequence). J was trimmed by 9 bases and V by 5 bases; bases with no gene match: 2. This CDR3 spans 14 amino acids. In DNA, the CDR3 is TGTGCCAGCAGTGGGACTAGCGGGGGGAGTGAGCAGTTCTTC. Its translation: CASSGTSGGSEQFF.

The chain combines TRBV13 with TRBJ1-1; TRBD1 agrees at 7 bases. This CDR3 has 15 amino acids. Trimming took 5 bases from V and 1 from J; bases not matched to a gene: 7. Germline-derived CDR1 and CDR2 are PRHDT and FYEKMQ (reference sequence). The CDR3 sequence is CASSPTGTENTEAFF. CDR3 nucleotides: TGTGCCAGCAGCCCTACCGGGACAGAGAACACTGAAGCTTTCTTT.

This rearrangement joins TRBV9 to TRBJ2-2; TRBD2 agrees at 7 bases. The V and J ends lost 0 bases and 1 base, in that order; junction bases with no gene match: 12. Per the germline V gene, CDR1 is SGDLS and CDR2 is YYNGEE. This CDR3 contains 19 residues. The CDR3 is CASSVEVGLAEGNTGELFF. CDR3 in DNA: TGTGCCAGCAGCGTAGAGGTAGGCCTAGCGGAGGGGAACACCGGGGAGCTGTTTTTT.

This chain uses TRBV18 with TRBJ2-5; the D gene is possibly TRBD2 (5 bases). Trimming stripped 3 bases from V and 0 bases from J, with 11 bases between. This CDR3 spans 15 amino acids. Germline CDR1 reads KGHSH; CDR2 reads LQKENI. The CDR3 nucleotides read TGTGCCAGCTCACCCTCTTCGGGATACCAAGAGACCCAGTACTTC. The encoded protein is CASSPSSGYQETQYF.

The J gene is TRBJ1-5, the V gene TRBV27; D is undetermined. V was trimmed by 4 bases and J by 7 bases, leaving 14 bases between them. CDR3 length: 14 residues. Germline values: CDR1 MNHEY, CDR2 SMNVEV (reference sequence). CDR3 in DNA: TGTGCCAGCAGTTCACCAGGCCCTTGGCAGCCCCAGCATTTT. This encodes CASSSPGPWQPQHF.

This rearrangement joins TRBV28 to TRBJ1-1; possible D gene TRBD1, 6 bases. The CDR3 has 14 residues. The germline V gene encodes CDR1 MDHEN and CDR2 SYDVKM. Trimming cost V 5 bases and J 2 bases, with 12 bases left between them. The CDR3 is CASSLDRINTEAFF. The CDR3 DNA follows: TGTGCCAGCAGTCTTGACAGGATAAACACTGAAGCTTTCTTT.

This rearrangement joins TRBV10-3 to TRBJ1-6, with no clear D. The germline gives CDR1 ENHRY, CDR2 SYGVKD. V was pared by 9 bases and J by 0 bases, with 9 bases between. CDR3 length: 14 amino acids. CDR3 nucleotide sequence: TGTGCCATTCGACAAAGCTCCTATAATTCACCCCTCCACTTT. This gives the protein CAIRQSSYNSPLHF.